These 25 T cell receptor beta chains were sequenced from one sample in a study of T cell repertoires in cytomegalovirus infection. TCRdb reprocessed the reads with MiXCR, giving one entry per CDR3 protein. The table lists 150,000 to 200,000 distinct CDR3 sequences, approximately 9.7% of them singletons, with about 4.6% in the top ten. Sequences were obtained from PBMCs. These receptors were obtained from a human donor in good health (CMV status not recorded). Some clones in this sample may be carry-over from other donors' samples.

The chain employs TRBV2 and TRBJ1-1; D unclear. The length of the CDR3 is 15 residues. Trimming cost V 0 bases and J 4 bases, with 12 bases left between them. Germline CDR1 is SNHLY and CDR2 is FYNNEI. CDR3 bases: TGTGCCAGCAGTGAAGCCGGGTGGCAGAGCACTGAAGCTTTCTTT. It yields the protein CASSEAGWQSTEAFF.

The chain links TRBV6-2 or TRBV6-3 to TRBJ2-7, with D unresolved. The CDR3 consists of 13 residues. The germline gives CDR1 MNHEY, CDR2 SVGEGT. V dropped 5 bases and J dropped 0 bases, with 8 bases sitting between them. The CDR3 DNA is TGTGCCAGCAGTGATCCACCCTCCTACGAGCAGTACTTC. It yields the protein CASSDPPSYEQYF.

Comments on this clonotype: A much larger clone differs from this one at a single base, so this may be a read error. V usage is TRBV7-2 and J usage is TRBJ2-1, with TRBD2 as a possible D gene (6 bases). Germline V CDR1 and CDR2: SGHTA, FQGNSA. CDR3 length equals 13 residues. CDR3 protein: CAGSPPGGRRQFF. DNA of the CDR3: TGTGCCGGCAGCCCCCCCGGGGGTAGGAGGCAGTTCTTC.

This clonotype was seen at least ten times. J is TRBJ2-3 and V is TRBV4-3, with TRBD2 matching over 9 bases. Germline values: CDR1 LGHNA, CDR2 YSLEER. With V trimmed by 2 bases and J by 5 bases, 8 bases remained unmatched. The CDR3 is 16 residues long. CDR3 nucleotides: TGCGCCAGCAGCCAAAGAGCGGGAGGAAGGAGAGATACGCAGTATTTT. Protein: CASSQRAGGRRDTQYF.

This clonotype was seen repeatedly, ten times or more. The genes are TRBV7-8 and TRBJ1-3; D might be TRBD1 (6 bases). CDR3 size: 15 residues. Between the trimmed V and J ends, which lost 1 base and 4 bases, there was a span of 11 bases. CDR1 and CDR2 from the germline V gene are SGHVS and FQNEAQ. In DNA form, the CDR3 reads TGTGCCAGCAGCTTAGTTCGGGGGCGGGGAAACACCATATATTTT. Protein: CASSLVRGRGNTIYF.

CDR3 residues: CASSSPPRGDTEAFF. The CDR3 nucleotides read TGTGCCAGCAGTTCCCCCCCCAGGGGTGACACTGAAGCTTTCTTT. The J gene is TRBJ1-1, the V gene TRBV28; perhaps TRBD1 as D (6 bases). Germline V gives CDR1 MDHEN, CDR2 SYDVKM. V was trimmed by 4 bases and J by 3 bases, leaving 15 bases between them. The CDR3 length is 15 residues.

This clonotype has at least ten counts. The V call is TRBV7-7, the J call TRBJ2-1; 9 positions agree with TRBD1. Germline CDR1 and CDR2: SSHAT and FNYEAQ (reference sequence). Trimming took 5 bases from V and 3 from J; bases not matched to a gene: 5. This CDR3 is built from 15 residues. The CDR3 coding sequence is TGTGCCAGCAGCCAGGACAGGGGCCACTACAATGAGCAGTTCTTC. It encodes CASSQDRGHYNEQFF.

This clonotype has at least ten counts. The V call is TRBV7-6, the J call TRBJ2-3, with 13 bases fitting TRBD2. V trimming: 5 bases; J trimming: 2 bases; junction bases outside the gene matches: 7. CDR1 is SGHVS and CDR2 is FNYEAQ in the germline V gene. This CDR3 has 17 residues. In DNA form, the CDR3 reads TGTGCCAGCAGCCGACTAGCGGGAGGATCCCCCACAGATACGCAGTATTTT. It translates to CASSRLAGGSPTDTQYF. Variable domain in full (rest from reference TRBV7-6 and TRBJ2-3): GAGVSQSPRYKVTKRGQDVALRCDPISGHVSLYWYRQALGQGPEFLTYFNYEAQQDKSGLPNDRFSAERPEGSISTLTIQRTEQRDSAMYRCASSRLAGGSPTDTQYFGPGTRLTVL.

The chain is built from TRBV6-2 or TRBV6-3 and TRBJ2-7; TRBD2 agrees at 9 bases. This CDR3 is 16 amino acids long. The trim removed 6 bases at V and 5 bases at J, leaving 14 bases unmatched. CDR1 and CDR2 from the germline V gene are MNHEY and SVGEGT. CDR3 loop: CASRSLVGTSSHEQYF. The CDR3 bases are TGTGCCAGCAGATCTCTCGTGGGGACTAGCAGCCACGAGCAGTACTTC.

This clonotype was recorded many times. The chain couples TRBV20-1 to TRBJ1-3, with 7 bases fitting TRBD1. The CDR3 is made up of 13 amino acids. Germline V gene data show CDR1 as DFQATT and CDR2 as SNEGSKA (reference sequence). The V segment lost 3 bases and the J segment 2 bases; nucleotides outside the gene matches: 1. The CDR3 DNA is TGCAGTGCTAGGACAGGGCCTGGAAACACCATATATTTT. Residues: CSARTGPGNTIYF.

This clonotype was observed many times. This chain links TRBV7-2 with TRBJ2-5, with 9 bases aligning to TRBD2. Germline trimming cut 4 bases from V and 4 bases from J; bases unmatched to any gene: 13. The CDR3 runs to 17 residues. Looked up from germline, CDR1 is SGHTA and CDR2 is FQGNSA. The CDR3 region has the DNA TGTGCCAGCAGCTGGGGGGGGCGGACTAGCGAGGGAGAGACCCAGTACTTC. It encodes CASSWGGRTSEGETQYF. The whole variable domain, remainder taken from reference TRBV7-2 and TRBJ2-5, is GAGVSQSPSNKVTEKGKDVELRCDPISGHTALYWYRQSLGQGLEFLIYFQGNSAPDKSGLPSDRFSAERTGGSVSTLTIQRTQQEDSAVYLCASSWGGRTSEGETQYFGPGTRLLVL.

This clonotype came up many times. V is TRBV7-6 and J is TRBJ2-2, with 8 bases identical to TRBD1. Germline V lookup: CDR1 SGHVS, CDR2 FNYEAQ. CDR3 length equals 16 residues. The trim removed 4 bases at V and 5 bases at J, leaving 9 bases unmatched. CDR3 nucleotide sequence: TGTGCCAGCAGCTCCCAGGGGGCTGTGACGACCGGGGAGCTGTTTTTT. Translating it yields CASSSQGAVTTGELFF.

V gene TRBV28 combines with J gene TRBJ1-2; 7 nucleotides match TRBD1. In germline, CDR1 is MDHEN, CDR2 SYDVKM. The CDR3 contains 13 residues. The V gene end was trimmed by 7 bases and the J gene end by 2 bases; junction bases not matched to a gene: 4. For the CDR3, the DNA is TGTGCCAGCAACCCGACAGGGAACTATGGCTACACCTTC. This sequence encodes CASNPTGNYGYTF.

The CDR3 is CASSHGTLGTEAFF. The DNA for the CDR3 is TGCGCCAGCAGCCATGGGACACTGGGCACTGAAGCTTTCTTT. The genes are TRBV4-3 and TRBJ1-1; tentative D call: TRBD1 (6 bases). The germline V gene has CDR1 LGHNA and CDR2 YSLEER. The CDR3 sequence is 14 residues long. Trimming removed 3 bases from V and 4 bases from J, with 12 bases in between.

This clonotype is medium-sized in the sample. The chain uses TRBV12-3 or TRBV12-4 and TRBJ1-5; a possible D gene is TRBD1 (6 bases). Trimming took off 5 bases at V and 3 bases at J, with 14 bases between the two ends. This CDR3 is 15 amino acids long. The chain's CDR3 is CASSPPGQYNQPQHF. The CDR3 DNA reads as TGTGCCAGCAGTCCGCCCGGACAGTACAATCAGCCCCAGCATTTT.

This clonotype was picked up many times. This chain joins TRBV28 and TRBJ1-5; D perhaps matches TRBD1 (5 bases). The CDR3 spans 15 residues. Trimming removed 4 bases from V and 1 base from J, with 11 bases in between. Germline CDR1 and CDR2: MDHEN and SYDVKM. CDR3 DNA sequence: TGTGCCAGCAGTTCGGTCGGGGGGAGCAATCAGCCCCAGCATTTT. This codes for CASSSVGGSNQPQHF.

This clonotype occurred a few times. A read error may produce the germline difference seen at one junction end. This sequence joins TRBV28 and TRBJ1-1; possible D gene TRBD1, 5 bases. This CDR3 is 15 amino acids long. The germline V gene has CDR1 MDHEN and CDR2 SYDVKM. The CDR3 region has the DNA TGTGTCAGCAGACCCTTGGACAAACTGGGGACTGAAGCTTTCTTT. This gives the protein CVSRPLDKLGTEAFF.

V is TRBV27 and J is TRBJ1-2; D unclear. V shed 4 bases and J shed 6 bases, with 18 bases lying between them. CDR3 size: 15 residues. Germline V gives CDR1 MNHEY, CDR2 SMNVEV (reference sequence). The chain's CDR3 is CASSSPDLPGNGYTF. The CDR3 DNA sequence: TGTGCCAGCAGTTCCCCGGACCTCCCCGGCAATGGCTACACCTTC.

This clonotype was seen more than once but under ten times. The gene calls are TRBV20-1 and TRBJ1-1; 7 positions match TRBD1. The germline V gene has CDR1 DFQATT and CDR2 SNEGSKA (reference sequence). CDR3 length equals 14 residues. Unmatched junction bases numbered 9, after V lost 6 bases and J lost 2 bases. CDR3 nucleotide sequence: TGCAGTGCCCCCGCCGGGACAGTAAACACTGAAGCTTTCTTT. This translates into CSAPAGTVNTEAFF.

Details on this clonotype: A much larger clone sits a single nucleotide away, making a read error possible. The rearrangement uses TRBV6-2 or TRBV6-3 and TRBJ2-3; 10 bases agree with TRBD2. Germline V gene sequence: CDR1 MNHEY, CDR2 SVGEGT. The V gene end was trimmed by 11 bases and the J gene end by 3 bases; junction bases not matched to a gene: 11. CDR3 length equals 15 residues. DNA for the CDR3: TGTGCCCGCAAATCGATACTAGCGGGGACAGATACGCAGTATTTT. Translating it yields CARKSILAGTDTQYF.

The J gene is TRBJ1-5, the V gene TRBV19, with D perhaps matching TRBD1 (5 bases). This CDR3 comprises 14 residues. Germline CDR1 LNHDA, CDR2 SQIVND (reference sequence). The ends were cut back, 6 bases at V and 6 bases at J, with 15 bases in the middle. Written as DNA, the CDR3 is TGTGCCAGTAGCCTCGAAATCAGGGTTCAGCCCCAGCATTTT. This translates into CASSLEIRVQPQHF.

This clonotype appeared many times. The chain recombines TRBV7-2 with TRBJ1-6; D is possibly TRBD1 (6 bases). This CDR3 has 13 residues. Germline V gene data show CDR1 as SGHTA and CDR2 as FQGNSA. Deletions cut 6 bases from V and 7 bases from J, with 10 bases between. The CDR3 protein is CASRRTDNSPLHF. As DNA, the CDR3 is TGTGCCAGCAGAAGGACAGACAATTCACCCCTCCACTTT.

The chain joins TRBV20-1 to TRBJ2-2; 8 nucleotides agree with TRBD2. This CDR3 is built from 17 residues. Germline V gene lookup returns CDR1 DFQATT and CDR2 SNEGSKA (reference sequence). The J segment lost 4 bases and the V segment lost 6 bases, leaving 16 bases of the junction unmatched. CDR3 sequence reads: CSARGTSGSELTGELFF. CDR3 coding DNA: TGCAGTGCCCGAGGGACCAGCGGGAGCGAACTCACCGGGGAGCTGTTTTTT.

The sample holds a few counts of this clonotype. The chain links TRBV20-1 to TRBJ2-7; TRBD1 aligns across 11 bases. There are 15 residues in the CDR3. In germline, CDR1 is DFQATT, CDR2 SNEGSKA (reference sequence). V lost 6 bases to trimming and J lost 2 bases; unmatched junction nucleotides: 9. The CDR3 nucleotides read TGCAGTGCGCGGTCACCGGGACAGGGGGCCTACGAGCAGTACTTC. Protein product: CSARSPGQGAYEQYF.

There are many counts of this clonotype. The chain couples TRBV5-4 to TRBJ2-1; 7 nucleotides line up with TRBD1. The CDR3 is 16 residues long. V dropped 4 bases and J dropped 4; count of bases not matched to a gene: 11. The V gene's germline CDR1 is SGHNT and CDR2 YYREEE (reference sequence). The DNA of the CDR3 is TGTGCCAGCAGCAGTCCAGGGGGTGGTTCGTACAATGAGCAGTTCTTC. The encoded protein is CASSSPGGGSYNEQFF.